What follows are 3 T cell receptor beta chains derived from one specimen sequenced in a study of T-cell reconstitution after alpha-beta-depleted transplantation in children. Preparation of the TCRbeta library involved a method that used unique molecular identifiers. TCRdb independently ran MiXCR on the PCR reads; one entry per CDR3 protein. The sample holds some 520,000 distinct CDR3 sequences, approximately 32% seen once. Sequences were derived from PBMCs from the stem cell graft donor, sampled from the stem cell graft. All receptors derive from a human donor who donated a stem cell graft to a child with aplastic anemia.

The chain uses TRBV20-1 and TRBJ2-5; maybe TRBD1 (5 bases). From germline, CDR1 is DFQATT and CDR2 SNEGSKA (reference sequence). The CDR3 runs 13 residues. V lost 0 bases, J lost 3 bases, and 8 bases lay in between. The CDR3 region has the DNA TGCAGTGCTAGAGAGGGCAGGGAAGAGACCCAGTACTTC. Translation: CSAREGREETQYF.

This clonotype has just one count. J is TRBJ1-1 and V is TRBV6-2 or TRBV6-3; D gene unclear. The CDR3 has 13 amino acids. Germline V gives CDR1 MNHEY, CDR2 SVGEGT. The germline V and J ends were trimmed by 5 bases and 8 bases, with 15 bases remaining between them. The CDR3 spells CASSRDESREAFF. CDR3 nucleotide sequence: TGTGCCAGCAGTAGAGACGAATCCCGCGAAGCTTTCTTT.

The chain joins TRBV5-1 to TRBJ1-1; D unresolved. V gave up 3 bases and J gave up 7 bases, with 16 bases separating them. CDR3 length equals 14 residues. Germline CDR1 is SGHRS and CDR2 is YFSETQ. DNA for the CDR3: TGCGCCAGCAGCTGGAGATCGTCCTCGGATGAAGCTTTCTTT. It translates to CASSWRSSSDEAFF.